The entry below describes one T cell receptor beta chain. Some clones are missing from TCRdb's copy, which holds only in-frame ones; the method was immunoSEQ multiplex PCR. In the table there are around 320,000 clones, nearly 90% of which are singletons. The germline CDR1 and CDR2 sequences are SGHTA and FQGTGA. Losses at the gene ends were 7 bases for V and 1 base for J; bases not matched to a gene: 12. The CDR3 is 20 amino acids. The cohort comprised adults aged roughly 18 to 100 years residing in about two dozen US areas. This entry comes from a study of blood T cell repertoires in COVID-19. The chain joins TRBV7-3 to TRBJ2-6; 14 nucleotides line up with TRBD2. The receptor was derived from a woman between 18 and 29 years old with acute COVID-19. The sequencing input was PBMCs or T cells enriched from blood (not recorded which). The CDR3 DNA is TGTGCCAGCACCCCACCCGGGACTAGCGGGAGATTTTCTGGGGCCAACGTCCTGACTTTC. Protein: CASTPPGTSGRFSGANVLTF.